The rows below give T cell receptor beta chains drawn from one sample of a study of CD8+ T cells in alopecia areata. Produced via immunoSEQ multiplex PCR; TCRdb's table is partial and in-frame only. The sample includes 120,000 to 150,000 clones, 47% seen only once; the top ten take approximately 6.6%. Sequencing was done on a sample of CD4+ T cells sorted from blood. The source is a human donor with alopecia areata. The CDR3 runs from the conserved cysteine through the conserved F or W. D genes are given only for firm matches. Only part of the rows carry a size: once, few, many, or a class if the clone is expanded.

v_gene	abundance	j_gene	d_gene	CDR3aa	CDR3nt
TRBV9	-	TRBJ2-7	-	CASSVGNSPSYEQYF	TGTGCCAGCAGCGTAGGGAACAGCCCTTCCTACGAGCAGTACTTC
TRBV6-5	few	TRBJ1-2	TRBD1	CASSKGQGDNTF	TGTGCCAGCAGTAAGGGACAGGGGGACAACACCTTC
TRBV19	-	TRBJ2-7	TRBD1	CASSITVGTGYEQYF	TGTGCCAGTAGTATAACAGTCGGGACAGGGTACGAGCAGTACTTC
TRBV11-2	few	TRBJ2-5	TRBD1	CASSLAQGVFQETQYF	TGTGCCAGCAGCTTAGCCCAGGGGGTGTTTCAAGAGACCCAGTACTTC
TRBV29-1	-	TRBJ2-5	-	CSVEEARGRSQETQYF	TGCAGCGTTGAAGAGGCCAGGGGCCGGAGCCAAGAGACCCAGTACTTC
TRBV6-5	-	TRBJ2-7	-	CASSSGPYEQYF	TGTGCCAGCAGTAGCGGGCCCTACGAGCAGTACTTC
TRBV27	-	TRBJ1-2	TRBD1	CASSLQGAGGYTF	TGTGCCAGCAGTTTACAGGGGGCGGGCGGCTACACCTTC
TRBV29-1	-	TRBJ2-7	TRBD1	CSGGTGDSYEQYF	TGCAGCGGGGGGACAGGGGACTCCTACGAGCAGTACTTC
TRBV28	-	TRBJ2-7	-	CASSSPSSYEQYF	TGTGCCAGCAGCTCTCCTTCCTCCTACGAGCAGTACTTC
TRBV6-6	-	TRBJ2-7	TRBD2	CASSLVASGFHEQYF	TGTGCCAGCAGTTTGGTTGCTAGCGGGTTCCACGAGCAGTACTTC
TRBV2	-	TRBJ1-1	-	CASSYPGPRTEAFF	TGTGCCAGCAGTTATCCGGGGCCGAGGACTGAAGCTTTCTTT
TRBV29-1	-	TRBJ2-3	TRBD2	CSVDGLAGTDTQYF	TGCAGCGTGGACGGACTAGCGGGCACAGATACGCAGTATTTT
TRBV29-1	-	TRBJ2-1	-	CSVEDTKPYNEQFF	TGCAGCGTTGAGGACACAAAGCCGTACAATGAGCAGTTCTTC
TRBV30	-	TRBJ2-5	TRBD1	CAWSWGQFQETQYF	TGTGCCTGGAGTTGGGGACAGTTCCAAGAGACCCAGTACTTC
TRBV29-1	few	TRBJ1-1	TRBD1	CSVGRTGTFF	TGCAGCGTTGGGAGGACAGGGACTTTCTTT
TRBV5-1	-	TRBJ2-3	TRBD2	CASSFGTSSTDTQYF	TGCGCCAGCAGCTTCGGGACTAGCAGCACAGATACGCAGTATTTT
TRBV5-1	once	TRBJ2-3	-	CASSTAGQSTDTQYF	TGCGCCAGCAGCACTGCTGGGCAGAGCACAGATACGCAGTATTTT
TRBV15	-	TRBJ2-3	-	CATSRDFGTDTQYF	TGTGCCACCAGCAGAGATTTCGGCACAGATACGCAGTATTTT
TRBV30	-	TRBJ1-1	-	CAWKLTGYTEAFF	TGTGCCTGGAAACTAACCGGGTACACTGAAGCTTTCTTT
TRBV2	few	TRBJ2-1	-	CASSVTGQYNEQFF	TGTGCCAGCAGTGTAACGGGACAATACAATGAGCAGTTCTTC
TRBV7-9	-	TRBJ2-5	TRBD2	CASSLVSGAGQETQYF	TGTGCCAGCAGCTTAGTTAGCGGGGCCGGCCAAGAGACCCAGTACTTC
TRBV29-1	-	TRBJ1-4	-	CSVSVSNEKLFF	TGCAGCGTTTCAGTTAGTAATGAAAAACTGTTTTTT
TRBV25-1	-	TRBJ1-4	-	CASSDPGSPSREKLFF	TGTGCCAGCAGTGACCCCGGCAGCCCCTCAAGAGAAAAACTGTTTTTT
TRBV5-6	-	TRBJ2-3	TRBD2	CASSLVIREGTDTQYF	TGTGCCAGCAGCTTGGTAATCCGGGAGGGCACAGATACGCAGTATTTT
TRBV30	-	TRBJ1-1	-	CAWSSWGGQNTEAFF	TGTGCCTGGAGCTCATGGGGGGGACAGAACACTGAAGCTTTCTTT
TRBV4-1	-	TRBJ2-3	-	CASSHGTVSTDTQYF	TGCGCCAGCAGCCATGGGACGGTTAGCACAGATACGCAGTATTTT
TRBV5-1	few	TRBJ2-7	-	CASSDRAGSSYEQYF	TGCGCCAGCAGCGACCGAGCTGGGAGCTCCTACGAGCAGTACTTC
TRBV4-1	-	TRBJ2-2	-	CASSQAPLWPKVGTGELFF	TGCGCCAGCAGCCAAGCTCCCCTCTGGCCCAAGGTCGGCACCGGGGAGCTGTTTTTT
TRBV27	once	TRBJ2-4	-	CASSSLAQLAKNIQYF	TGTGCCAGCAGTTCCCTAGCGCAACTAGCCAAAAACATTCAGTACTTC
TRBV7-9	-	TRBJ1-1	-	CASSFLQGATEAFF	TGTGCCAGCAGCTTCCTACAGGGCGCTACTGAAGCTTTCTTT
TRBV29-1	-	TRBJ1-2	TRBD1	CSVENRGNYGYTF	TGCAGCGTTGAAAACAGGGGAAACTATGGCTACACCTTC
TRBV2	-	TRBJ2-3	-	CASGESADTQYF	TGTGCCAGCGGGGAGTCCGCAGATACGCAGTATTTT
TRBV19	-	TRBJ1-2	-	CASSTGDTNGYTF	TGTGCCAGTAGTACAGGGGACACAAATGGCTACACCTTC
TRBV29-1	-	TRBJ1-5	-	CSAGQGNQPQHF	TGCAGCGCCGGCCAGGGGAATCAGCCCCAGCATTTT
TRBV28	few	TRBJ2-1	TRBD2	CASLLAGANEQFF	TGTGCCAGCTTACTAGCGGGAGCGAATGAGCAGTTCTTC
TRBV9	-	TRBJ2-7	-	CASSVGEGQVFTQYF	TGTGCCAGCAGCGTAGGGGAGGGACAGGTCTTTACGCAGTACTTC
TRBV5-1	once	TRBJ2-1	-	CASSRTSSASSYNEQFF	TGCGCCAGCAGCCGTACCAGTAGCGCAAGCTCCTACAATGAGCAGTTCTTC
TRBV19	-	TRBJ2-3	-	CASRRLGGGPSTDTQYF	TGTGCCAGTAGGAGGCTTGGCGGGGGCCCTAGCACAGATACGCAGTATTTT
TRBV29-1	few	TRBJ2-3	-	CSVVGGAIDTQYF	TGCAGCGTCGTTGGGGGCGCCATAGATACGCAGTATTTT
TRBV5-1	-	TRBJ2-7	-	CASSLEGRDNEQYF	TGCGCCAGCAGCTTGGAAGGAAGGGACAACGAGCAGTACTTC
TRBV19	-	TRBJ1-1	TRBD1	CASSIQGQALGMNTEAFF	TGTGCCAGTAGTATACAGGGACAGGCCCTGGGCATGAACACTGAAGCTTTCTTT
TRBV6-5	few	TRBJ2-1	-	CASSYEGVTRNEQFF	TGTGCCAGCAGTTACGAGGGAGTAACGCGGAATGAGCAGTTCTTC
TRBV28	few	TRBJ2-1	-	CASSLIYPRQFF	TGTGCCAGCAGTTTAATCTACCCCCGGCAGTTCTTC
TRBV5-4	-	TRBJ1-1	-	CASSLVGASNTEAFF	TGTGCCAGCAGCTTGGTAGGGGCGTCGAACACTGAAGCTTTCTTT
TRBV7-9	-	TRBJ2-7	-	CASSNSPLHEQYF	TGTGCCAGCAGCAACTCCCCTCTCCACGAGCAGTACTTC